These T cell receptor beta chains were read from a single sample in a study of blood T cell repertoires in COVID-19. TCRdb's copy holds only in-frame clones and misses some; the assay was immunoSEQ multiplex PCR. Among around 430,000 clones listed, more than 75% were seen once. Input material: PBMCs or T cells enriched from blood (not recorded which). All receptors come from a woman between 45 and 65 years old who had recovered from COVID-19. Both conserved end residues are part of each CDR3. The D gene is left open where the match is weak. Only some rows state a clone size, as once, few, many or a class for expanded clones.

>TRBJ2-7|TRBV12-3/TRBV12-4|NA|TRBD1
CASSSTGNYEQYF
TGTGCCAGCAGTTCGACAGGGAACTACGAGCAGTACTTC
>TRBJ2-3|TRBV4-2|NA|NA
CASSQERGNFGGTDTQYF
TGTGCCAGCAGCCAAGAGAGGGGGAACTTCGGGGGCACAGATACGCAGTATTTT
>TRBJ1-2|TRBV3-1/TRBV3-2|once|NA
CASSQDLQGRYGYTF
TGTGCCAGCAGCCAAGATCTGCAGGGCCGCTATGGCTACACCTTC
>TRBJ1-1|TRBV6-5|NA|NA
CASTGLNTEAFF
TGTGCCAGCACGGGGTTGAACACTGAAGCTTTCTTT
>TRBJ2-3|TRBV11-2|NA|NA
CASSLPPDRPSTDTQYF
TGTGCCAGCAGCTTACCCCCGGACAGACCTAGCACAGATACGCAGTATTTT
>TRBJ2-2|TRBV11-2|NA|NA
CASSLGRGQSVRVGELFF
TGTGCCAGCAGCTTAGGGCGGGGACAGTCGGTTCGTGTCGGGGAGCTGTTTTTT
>TRBJ2-2|TRBV11-3|NA|TRBD2
CASSFRGGTGELFF
TGTGCCAGCAGCTTCCGGGGGGGCACCGGGGAGCTGTTTTTT
>TRBJ1-2|TRBV2|NA|TRBD1
CASSTGESTYGYTF
TGTGCCAGCAGTACAGGGGAGTCGACCTATGGCTACACCTTC
>TRBJ2-5|TRBV7-9|NA|NA
CASSLSVAQGETQYF
TGTGCCAGCAGCTTAAGCGTGGCGCAGGGAGAGACCCAGTACTTC
>TRBJ1-5|TRBV4-3|NA|TRBD1
CASSQAYRGSNQPQHF
TGCGCCAGCAGCCAGGCTTACAGGGGTAGCAATCAGCCCCAGCATTTT
>TRBJ2-5|TRBV5-1|NA|NA
CASSPTAGKAGTQYF
TGCGCCAGCAGCCCAACCGCCGGGAAAGCTGGGACCCAGTACTTC
>TRBJ1-5|TRBV15|NA|TRBD1
CATSRDGRDSYYSNQPQHF
TGTGCCACCAGCAGAGATGGTAGGGACAGCTATTATAGCAATCAGCCCCAGCATTTT
>TRBJ2-3|TRBV27|NA|TRBD2
CASSPTYRLAGGTDTQYF
TGTGCCAGCAGTCCCACCTACCGACTAGCGGGGGGGACAGATACGCAGTATTTT
>TRBJ1-1|TRBV10-3|NA|NA
CAISELQGNEAFF
TGTGCCATCAGTGAGCTCCAGGGTAACGAAGCTTTCTTT
>TRBJ2-2|TRBV3-1/TRBV3-2|NA|NA
CASSQAGVGELFF
TGTGCCAGCAGCCAGGCAGGGGTCGGGGAGCTGTTTTTT
>TRBJ1-3|TRBV28|NA|NA
CASSLVGQTGNTIYF
TGTGCCAGCAGTTTGGTTGGACAGACTGGAAACACCATATATTTT
>TRBJ2-1|TRBV7-3|NA|NA
CASSPGVSYNEQFF
TGTGCCAGCAGCCCAGGGGTCTCCTACAATGAGCAGTTCTTC
>TRBJ1-3|TRBV3-1/TRBV3-2|NA|TRBD1
CASSQTMTGGGNTIYF
TGTGCCAGCAGCCAAACCATGACAGGGGGCGGAAACACCATATATTTT
>TRBJ1-6|TRBV28|NA|TRBD1
CASSLLAQGVSPLHF
TGTGCCAGCAGTTTATTAGCACAGGGGGTTTCACCCCTCCACTTT
>TRBJ1-2|TRBV4-1|NA|TRBD1
CASSQAGQGYANYGYTF
TGCGCCAGCAGCCAAGCAGGACAGGGCTACGCTAACTATGGCTACACCTTC
>TRBJ2-7|TRBV5-6|once|TRBD1
CASTGTGDGRQYF
TGTGCCAGCACCGGGACAGGGGACGGGAGGCAGTACTTC
>TRBJ2-1|TRBV5-1|NA|NA
CASKSDGDNEQFF
TGCGCCAGCAAAAGCGACGGGGACAATGAGCAGTTCTTC
>TRBJ2-7|TRBV6-5|NA|TRBD2
CASRSGGGFYEQYF
TGTGCCAGCCGCTCCGGGGGGGGGTTCTACGAGCAGTACTTC
>TRBJ1-2|TRBV5-1|NA|TRBD1
CASSSSRGQGYGYTF
TGCGCCAGCAGCTCCTCCCGGGGACAGGGCTATGGCTACACCTTC
>TRBJ2-1|TRBV9|NA|NA
CASSVEGGALDNEQFF
TGTGCCAGCAGCGTAGAAGGGGGGGCGCTGGACAATGAGCAGTTCTTC
>TRBJ2-1|TRBV15|NA|TRBD2
CATSSLAGADNEQFF
TGTGCCACCAGCAGCCTAGCGGGGGCCGACAATGAGCAGTTCTTC
>TRBJ1-3|TRBV4-3|NA|NA
CASSQDTASGNTIYF
TGCGCCAGCAGCCAAGATACAGCCTCTGGAAACACCATATATTTT
>TRBJ1-1|TRBV6-1|few|NA
CASSEFFEAFF
TGTGCCAGCAGTGAATTCTTTGAAGCTTTCTTT
>TRBJ1-6|TRBV7-9|few|TRBD1
CASSLRGWDRGNSPLHF
TGTGCCAGCAGCTTAAGAGGTTGGGACAGGGGTAATTCACCCCTCCACTTT
>TRBJ2-5|TRBV7-9|NA|NA
CASSVYSPAETQYF
TGTGCCAGCAGTGTCTACTCCCCCGCAGAGACCCAGTACTTC
>TRBJ1-1|TRBV11-3|NA|TRBD1
CASSAQGADTEAFF
TGTGCCAGCAGCGCACAGGGGGCGGACACTGAAGCTTTCTTT
>TRBJ2-1|TRBV4-2|NA|TRBD2
CASSPGLAGGSYNEQFF
TGTGCCAGCAGCCCGGGACTAGCGGGGGGTTCCTACAATGAGCAGTTCTTC
>TRBJ2-1|TRBV7-3|NA|NA
CASSAGQYNEQFF
TGTGCCAGCAGCGCCGGACAGTACAATGAGCAGTTCTTC
>TRBJ1-4|TRBV4-3|NA|TRBD1
CASSQIGQGVYEKLFF
TGCGCCAGCAGCCAAATAGGACAGGGTGTTTATGAAAAACTGTTTTTT
>TRBJ2-7|TRBV11-2|NA|NA
CASSLGQGWPEEPYEQYF
TGTGCCAGCAGCTTAGGGCAAGGGTGGCCGGAGGAACCCTACGAGCAGTACTTC
>TRBJ1-4|TRBV15|NA|TRBD1
CATSRDLGDRGEKLFF
TGTGCCACCAGCAGAGATCTCGGGGACAGGGGTGAAAAACTGTTTTTT
>TRBJ2-5|TRBV5-4|NA|TRBD2
CASGERGGKETQYF
TGTGCCAGCGGGGAGCGGGGGGGTAAAGAGACCCAGTACTTC
>TRBJ2-7|TRBV4-1|NA|TRBD1
CASSLGGTGYEQYF
TGCGCCAGCAGCCTAGGGGGGACAGGCTACGAGCAGTACTTC
>TRBJ1-4|TRBV12-5|NA|NA
CASGLILAGDFEKLFF
TGTGCTAGTGGCCTTATCCTGGCAGGCGATTTTGAAAAACTGTTTTTT
>TRBJ2-5|TRBV7-9|NA|TRBD1
CASSFGQGGQETQYF
TGTGCCAGCAGCTTTGGACAGGGAGGACAAGAGACCCAGTACTTC
>TRBJ1-1|TRBV5-5|NA|NA
CASSLARANTEAFF
TGTGCCAGCAGCTTGGCCAGGGCGAACACTGAAGCTTTCTTT
>TRBJ1-3|TRBV5-1|NA|NA
CASSFSTASGNTIYF
TGCGCCAGCAGCTTTTCGACAGCCTCTGGAAACACCATATATTTT